One and the same sample provided the 10 T cell receptor beta chains below, sequenced in a study of T cell clonality in common variable immunodeficiency. Sequenced by immunoSEQ multiplex PCR; TCRdb stores in-frame clones only, minus some. The data show tens of thousands of clones, with none appearing a single time. The sample was peripheral blood mononuclear cells. The source is a person between 18 and 75 years old in good health.

This clone was counted at least ten times. The read comes to an end 3 residues before the CDR3 does, leaving the germline J gene to fill in the end. This chain uses TRBV6-2 or TRBV6-3 with TRBJ2-5; D is possibly TRBD1 (5 bases). This CDR3 spans 14 amino acids. V was pared by 5 bases and J by 2 bases, with 12 bases between. Germline CDR1 and CDR2: MNHEY and SVGEGT. The CDR3 loop is CASSHQGQQETQYF. CDR3 DNA (partial): TGTGCCAGCAGTCACCAGGGCCAACAAGAGACC.

This clone has ten or more counts. A read error may produce the germline difference seen at one junction end. The read ends 3 residues shy of where the CDR3 ends; the end is completed using the germline J gene. The V gene is TRBV4-2, the J gene TRBJ2-3; maybe TRBD1 (5 bases). The V gene's germline CDR1 is LGHNA and CDR2 YNFKEQ. The length of the CDR3 is 16 residues. The sequenced CDR3 bases are TGCGCCAGCAGTCCGTATCAGGGCAGGGCGACAGATACG. This codes for CASSPYQGRATDT. The full-length CDR3 reads as CASSPYQGRATDTQYF.

This clone was observed a few times. Germline and junction disagree at one end, which may indicate a read error. CDR3 DNA, as far as it was read: TGCGCCAACAGCTTGGGGGACAGCATTAATTCACCA. This gives the protein CANSLGDSINSP. The CDR3, in full, reads CANSLGDSINSPLFF. The chain has TRBV5-1 and TRBJ1-4; 7 nucleotides align to TRBD1. The read ends 3 residues early relative to the CDR3; the germline J gene fills the gap. Germline CDR1 SGHRS, CDR2 YFSETQ. This CDR3 region has 15 residues.

Comment on this clone: Read coverage stops 3 residues before the CDR3 terminus; the germline J gene supplies the remainder. The chain combines TRBV7-3 with TRBJ1-2; D gene ambiguous. This CDR3 spans 17 amino acids. Germline values: CDR1 SGHTA, CDR2 FQGTGA. CDR3 DNA (partial): TGTGCCAGCAGCTCCCGGACTAGCCCTAACTCCTACAATGAC. Amino acid sequence: CASSSRTSPNSYND. The full CDR3 is CASSSRTSPNSYNDYTF. The full variable domain, in which reference TRBV7-3 and TRBJ1-2 provide the parts outside the CDR3, is GAGVSQTPSNKVTEKGKYVELRCDPISGHTALYWYRQSLGQGPEFLIYFQGTGAADDSGLPNDRFFAVRPEGSVSTLKIQRTERGDSAVYLCASSSRTSPNSYNDYTFGSGTRLTVV.

This clone has at least ten counts. The missing CDR3 end, 3 residues past where the read stops, is filled in from the germline J gene. The same CDR3 arises from other DNA sequences in this sample as well. The chain carries TRBV4-2 and TRBJ1-3; 7 bases map to TRBD1. The CDR3 consists of 19 residues. The J segment lost 0 bases and the V segment lost 4 bases, leaving 15 bases of the junction unmatched. Germline loops: CDR1 LGHNA, CDR2 YNFKEQ. The CDR3 DNA, read in part, is TGTGCCAGCAGCCTAAAAGGGGGCGGACAGACCTCCTCTGGAAACACC. Protein sequence: CASSLKGGGQTSSGNT. The complete CDR3 protein is CASSLKGGGQTSSGNTIYF.

Concerning this clone itself: The sequenced fragment ends 3 residues before the CDR3 boundary, so the rest is inferred from the germline J gene. The chain couples TRBV11-1 to TRBJ2-3, with 8 bases fitting TRBD1. This CDR3 region has 13 residues. V was clipped by 5 bases and J by 4 bases; unmatched bases: 2. Germline CDR1 and CDR2: SGHAT and FQDESV (reference sequence). The CDR3 region is CASSPTGADTQYF. CDR3 DNA, as far as it was read: TGTGCCAGCAGCCCGACAGGGGCAGATACG.

This clone was seen ten or more times. The read ends 3 residues early relative to the CDR3; the germline J gene fills the gap. This sequence joins TRBV7-7 and TRBJ2-1; TRBD2 aligns across 8 bases. Looked up from germline, CDR1 is SSHAT and CDR2 is FNYEAQ (reference sequence). V lost 1 base and J lost 7; bases outside the gene matches: 6. The CDR3 contains 15 residues. The CDR3 DNA, read in part, is TGTGCCAGCAGCTTAGGTCTAGCGGGCCGGAATGAG. Encoded protein: CASSLGLAGRNE. The whole CDR3 sequence is CASSLGLAGRNEQFF.

This clone was found many times. The read ends 3 residues shy of where the CDR3 ends; the end is completed using the germline J gene. This chain uses TRBV19 with TRBJ2-3, with a possible D match to TRBD2 (6 bases). This CDR3 has 11 amino acids. CDR1 and CDR2 from the germline V gene are LNHDA and SQIVND (reference sequence). Between the trimmed V and J ends, which lost 5 bases and 7 bases, there was a span of 7 bases. The CDR3 sequence: CASSAGNTQYF. Partial CDR3 DNA: TGTGCCAGTAGTGCGGGGAATACG.

This clone was detected many times. The read finishes 3 residues shy of the CDR3 end, and the germline J gene is used to complete it. The gene calls are TRBV20-1 and TRBJ2-7; the D gene is possibly TRBD2 (5 bases). The CDR3 is made up of 12 amino acids. CDR1 is DFQATT and CDR2 is SNEGSKA in the germline V gene (reference sequence). The CDR3 DNA, read in part, is TGCAGAGGTCTAGCTGTCTCCGTCGAG. Translated, it gives CRGLAVSVE. The complete CDR3 reads CRGLAVSVEQYF.

This clone was recorded many times. The CDR3 end is not reached by the read, which stops 3 residues before it; the germline J gene fills it in. The chain uses TRBV18 and TRBJ1-1, with D tentatively TRBD1 (5 bases). The CDR3 sequence is 13 residues long. V was clipped by 3 bases and J by 7 bases, with 12 bases between them. Germline V gene lookup returns CDR1 KGHSH and CDR2 LQKENI. The covered CDR3 bases are TGTGCCAGCTCACCCGCTGGGCAGGGTGAA. The encoded protein is CASSPAGQGE. The whole CDR3 protein is CASSPAGQGEAFF.